These 11 T cell receptor beta chains originate from one sample sequenced in a study of cytomegalovirus exposure and HLA in healthy donors. The study ran its PCR with 60 Vbeta and 13 Jbeta primers. TCRdb's table, derived via immunoSEQ multiplex PCR, lists solely in-frame clones and lacks some. The table shows some 150,000 clones, with approximately 80% occurring only once. Sequenced material: PBMCs. The receptors originated from a man aged 40-49 years in good health and CMV-seronegative.

The sample holds a few counts of this clone. CDR3 DNA: TGTGCCAGCAGCTCCCTAGCGGGGGGGCTTAATGAGCAGTTCTTC. This gives the protein CASSSLAGGLNEQFF. This chain joins TRBV5-4 and TRBJ2-1; 12 nucleotides align to TRBD2. With 3 bases clipped from V and 7 bases from J, the junction kept 5 bases outside the gene matches. The CDR3 covers 15 residues. CDR1 is SGHNT, CDR2 YYREEE, per germline (reference sequence).

The chain has TRBV30 and TRBJ1-2; D remains ambiguous. The V and J ends lost 3 bases and 2 bases respectively, with 7 bases between them. Germline V CDR1 and CDR2: GTSNPN, SVGIG (reference sequence). The CDR3 is 12 amino acids. Here the CDR3 DNA reads TGTGCCTGGAGGACCGGGAACTATGGCTACACCTTC. This encodes CAWRTGNYGYTF.

The J gene is TRBJ1-2, the V gene TRBV9, with TRBD1 matching over 12 bases. The J segment lost 7 bases and the V segment lost 0 bases, leaving 1 base of the junction unmatched. The CDR3 loop spans 14 amino acids. Per the germline V gene, CDR1 is SGDLS and CDR2 is YYNGEE. The CDR3 protein is CASSVVGQGAGYTF. The CDR3 coding sequence is TGTGCCAGCAGCGTAGTGGGACAGGGGGCTGGCTACACCTTC.

CDR3: CASSPTGSPVSYEQYF. CDR3 in DNA: TGTGCCAGCAGTCCGACGGGTTCTCCCGTCTCCTACGAGCAGTACTTC. This chain connects TRBV27 to TRBJ2-7; D unresolved. Germline V CDR1 and CDR2: MNHEY, SMNVEV (reference sequence). V was clipped by 5 bases and J by 0 bases, with 17 bases between them. This CDR3 is 16 amino acids long.

The chain recombines TRBV4-3 with TRBJ2-1; TRBD2 agrees at 8 bases. This CDR3 has 15 residues. With V trimmed by 5 bases and J by 7 bases, 10 bases remained unmatched. Looked up from germline, CDR1 is LGHNA and CDR2 is YSLEER. The CDR3 spells CASSYGTRVRNEQFF. The DNA for the CDR3 is TGCGCCAGCAGCTACGGGACTAGGGTCCGAAATGAGCAGTTCTTC.

The chain employs TRBV18 and TRBJ2-5; 7 nucleotides agree with TRBD1. This CDR3 has 16 amino acids. Trimming took 0 bases from V and 2 from J; bases not matched to a gene: 6. Germline V gene data show CDR1 as KGHSH and CDR2 as LQKENI. CDR3 coding DNA: TGTGCCAGCTCACCACCGGGGACAGCTTTTCAAGAGACCCAGTACTTC. Amino acids: CASSPPGTAFQETQYF.

The chain recombines TRBV6-6 with TRBJ1-4; 12 bases agree with TRBD1. The germline CDR1 and CDR2 sequences are MNHNY and SVGAGI (reference sequence). The CDR3 has 15 residues. J lost 10 bases, V lost 2 bases, and 5 bases had no gene match. The CDR3 is CASSYPGTGGGKLFF. Written as DNA, the CDR3 is TGTGCCAGCAGTTACCCCGGGACAGGGGGCGGAAAACTGTTTTTT.

This chain connects TRBV11-2 to TRBJ2-3; tentatively, D is TRBD2 (5 bases). CDR1 is SGHAT, CDR2 FQNNGV, per germline. Trimming pared 5 bases from V and 3 bases from J, leaving 18 bases between. This CDR3 region has 16 residues. The CDR3 sequence is CASSERPSRETDTQYF. In DNA form, the CDR3 reads TGTGCCAGCAGCGAGAGGCCGTCAAGGGAGACAGATACGCAGTATTTT.

This chain connects TRBV2 to TRBJ1-2, with TRBD1 identical over 7 bases. The CDR3 totals 17 residues. The ends lost 6 bases at V and 5 bases at J; junction bases unmatched: 18. CDR1 SNHLY and CDR2 FYNNEI come from the germline V gene. In DNA form, the CDR3 reads TGTGCCAGCAGCCCCGATAATCCTTTGGCAGGGGGTTATGGCTACACCTTC. Translating gives CASSPDNPLAGGYGYTF.

The chain uses TRBV7-9 and TRBJ1-1; D possibly corresponds to TRBD1 (5 bases). Germline-derived CDR1 and CDR2 are SEHNR and FQNEAQ (reference sequence). V dropped 3 bases and J dropped 5 bases, with 13 bases sitting between them. This CDR3 comprises 14 residues. CDR3 sequence (DNA): TGTGCCAGCAGCTTTCCAGGGAGGGATACTGAAGCTTTCTTT. This codes for CASSFPGRDTEAFF.

The genes are TRBV7-8 and TRBJ1-4, with 11 bases fitting TRBD1. J was trimmed by 8 bases and V by 5 bases; bases with no gene match: 10. Germline V gives CDR1 SGHVS, CDR2 FQNEAQ. This CDR3 has 16 amino acids. CDR3 protein: CASSTVPGQGEEKLFF. CDR3 sequence (DNA): TGTGCCAGCAGCACCGTACCGGGACAGGGGGAGGAAAAACTGTTTTTT. Complete variable domain (other parts from reference TRBV7-8 and TRBJ1-4): GAGVSQSPRYKVAKRGQDVALRCDPISGHVSLFWYQQALGQGPEFLTYFQNEAQLDKSGLPSDRFFAERPEGSVSTLKIQRTQQEDSAVYLCASSTVPGQGEEKLFFGSGTQLSVL.